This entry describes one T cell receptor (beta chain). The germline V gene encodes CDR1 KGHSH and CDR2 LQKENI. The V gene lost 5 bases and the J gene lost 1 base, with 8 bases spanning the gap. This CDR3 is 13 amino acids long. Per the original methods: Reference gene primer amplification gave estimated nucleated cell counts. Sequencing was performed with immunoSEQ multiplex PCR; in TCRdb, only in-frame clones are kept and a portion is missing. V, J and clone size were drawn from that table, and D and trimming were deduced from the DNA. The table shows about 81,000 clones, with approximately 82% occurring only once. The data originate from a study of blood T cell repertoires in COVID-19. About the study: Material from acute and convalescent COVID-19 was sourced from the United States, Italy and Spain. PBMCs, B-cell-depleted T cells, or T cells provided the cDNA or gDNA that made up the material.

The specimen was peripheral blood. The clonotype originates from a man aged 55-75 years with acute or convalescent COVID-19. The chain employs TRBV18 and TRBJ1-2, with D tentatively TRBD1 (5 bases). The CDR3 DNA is TGTGCCAGCTCATCAGACAGTAACTATGGCTACACCTTC. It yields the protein CASSSDSNYGYTF.